This T cell receptor beta chain was sequenced for a study of blood T cell repertoires in COVID-19. Profiling relied on immunoSEQ multiplex PCR, and the TCRdb table lists in-frame clones only, not all of them. This table has about 190,000 clones, 70% to 90% appearing once. The trim removed 1 base at V and 0 bases at J, leaving 7 bases unmatched. From germline, CDR1 is SGHDT and CDR2 YYEEEE. This CDR3 is 17 amino acids long. This clone has a handful of counts. The V and J genes are TRBV5-6 and TRBJ1-3; 7 bases are a match to TRBD1. Sequenced input: peripheral blood. The sequence was obtained from a man in his sixties or seventies with active or convalescent COVID-19. The CDR3: CASSLYAGQFSGNTIYF. The CDR3 bases are TGTGCCAGCAGCTTGTATGCGGGACAGTTCTCTGGAAACACCATATATTTT.